This is a list of T cell receptor beta chains from one sample in a study of graft-versus-host responses after intestinal transplantation. These TCRs' antigens remain unknown. The table came from immunoSEQ multiplex PCR; TCRdb's copy has only in-frame clones and leaves some out. The sample consists of about 120,000 clones, approximately 92% of them appearing once. Sequenced here: unstimulated CD4+ T cells sorted from spleen or lymph node cells, sampled before transplant. The receptors stem from a human donor who was the organ donor for an intestinal transplant. The CDR3 runs from the conserved cysteine through the conserved F or W. Fields, in order: V gene, D gene, clone size, CDR3 length, J gene, CDR3 protein, CDR3 DNA. D genes are given only for firm matches. Size is omitted from some rows. Given values are once, few, many or a class for expanded clones.

v_gene: TRBV28
d_gene: TRBD1
abundance: -
len: 17
j_gene: TRBJ2-1
CDR3aa: CASAVGVDRASYNEQFF
CDR3nt: TGTGCCAGCGCCGTTGGAGTTGACAGGGCATCCTACAATGAGCAGTTCTTC

v_gene: TRBV18
d_gene: -
abundance: -
len: 15
j_gene: TRBJ2-7
CDR3aa: CASSPQGSSYDEQYF
CDR3nt: TGTGCCAGCTCACCACAAGGGTCGTCCTATGATGAGCAGTACTTC

v_gene: TRBV7-9
d_gene: -
abundance: -
len: 15
j_gene: TRBJ2-2
CDR3aa: CASSPAATPPGELFF
CDR3nt: TGTGCCAGCAGCCCCGCCGCAACCCCTCCCGGGGAGCTGTTTTTT

v_gene: TRBV30
d_gene: -
abundance: -
len: 12
j_gene: TRBJ1-2
CDR3aa: CAWSPGGFGYTF
CDR3nt: TGTGCCTGGAGTCCAGGTGGTTTTGGCTACACCTTC

v_gene: TRBV28
d_gene: TRBD1
abundance: -
len: 12
j_gene: TRBJ1-1
CDR3aa: CASGQGWAEAFF
CDR3nt: TGTGCCAGCGGACAGGGTTGGGCTGAAGCTTTCTTT

v_gene: TRBV28
d_gene: -
abundance: once
len: 14
j_gene: TRBJ1-6
CDR3aa: CASSLGAFNSPLHF
CDR3nt: TGTGCCAGCAGTTTGGGGGCTTTTAATTCACCCCTCCACTTT

v_gene: TRBV20-1
d_gene: -
abundance: -
len: 11
j_gene: TRBJ2-4
CDR3aa: CSARVSGIQYF
CDR3nt: TGCAGTGCTAGAGTTTCCGGCATTCAGTACTTC

v_gene: TRBV5-5
d_gene: -
abundance: -
len: 14
j_gene: TRBJ2-1
CDR3aa: CASSLGGAYNEQFF
CDR3nt: TGTGCCAGCAGCTTGGGAGGAGCCTACAATGAGCAGTTCTTC

v_gene: TRBV5-3
d_gene: -
abundance: once
len: 15
j_gene: TRBJ2-6
CDR3aa: CARSLRRSGANVLTF
CDR3nt: TGTGCCAGAAGCTTGAGGCGCTCTGGGGCCAACGTCCTGACTTTC

v_gene: TRBV7-2
d_gene: -
abundance: -
len: 13
j_gene: TRBJ2-7
CDR3aa: CASSLGSSDEQYF
CDR3nt: TGTGCCAGCAGCTTAGGGAGTAGCGACGAGCAGTACTTC

v_gene: TRBV7-2
d_gene: TRBD2
abundance: -
len: 15
j_gene: TRBJ2-7
CDR3aa: CASSLDGGSSYEQYF
CDR3nt: TGTGCCAGCAGCTTAGATGGCGGGAGCTCCTACGAGCAGTACTTC

v_gene: TRBV5-6
d_gene: TRBD1
abundance: -
len: 14
j_gene: TRBJ2-2
CDR3aa: CASSLDRATGELFF
CDR3nt: TGTGCCAGCAGTTTGGACAGGGCCACCGGGGAGCTGTTTTTT

v_gene: TRBV23-1
d_gene: TRBD1
abundance: once
len: 13
j_gene: TRBJ2-1
CDR3aa: CASLGQGAHEQFF
CDR3nt: TGCGCCAGCCTGGGACAGGGGGCGCATGAGCAGTTCTTC

v_gene: TRBV5-4
d_gene: TRBD2
abundance: -
len: 17
j_gene: TRBJ2-5
CDR3aa: CASSTGLAGGYQETQYF
CDR3nt: TGTGCCAGCAGCACCGGACTAGCGGGAGGTTATCAAGAGACCCAGTACTTC

v_gene: TRBV9
d_gene: -
abundance: -
len: 13
j_gene: TRBJ2-1
CDR3aa: CASSDRMNNEQFF
CDR3nt: TGTGCCAGCAGCGACCGGATGAACAATGAGCAGTTCTTC

v_gene: TRBV6-6
d_gene: -
abundance: -
len: 16
j_gene: TRBJ1-4
CDR3aa: CASSPNTGRGNEKLFF
CDR3nt: TGTGCCAGCAGCCCAAATACAGGGCGAGGTAATGAAAAACTGTTTTTT

v_gene: TRBV30
d_gene: TRBD2
abundance: -
len: 17
j_gene: TRBJ2-3
CDR3aa: CAWSSSRTSGYTDTQYF
CDR3nt: TGTGCCTGGAGTTCTTCCCGGACTAGCGGTTACACAGATACGCAGTATTTT

v_gene: TRBV2
d_gene: -
abundance: once
len: 13
j_gene: TRBJ2-1
CDR3aa: CASSEQVRNEQFF
CDR3nt: TGTGCCAGCAGTGAACAGGTCCGCAATGAGCAGTTCTTC

v_gene: TRBV7-3
d_gene: -
abundance: -
len: 18
j_gene: TRBJ1-2
CDR3aa: CASSVHPNPGLVGYGYTF
CDR3nt: TGTGCCAGCAGCGTGCACCCCAACCCAGGGTTGGTAGGCTATGGCTACACCTTC

v_gene: TRBV19
d_gene: TRBD1
abundance: -
len: 13
j_gene: TRBJ2-6
CDR3aa: CASSMDREEALTF
CDR3nt: TGTGCCAGTAGTATGGACAGGGAAGAGGCCCTGACTTTC

v_gene: TRBV15
d_gene: TRBD1
abundance: -
len: 17
j_gene: TRBJ1-4
CDR3aa: CATSRKRTGATNEKLFF
CDR3nt: TGTGCCACCAGCAGGAAACGGACAGGAGCAACTAATGAAAAACTGTTTTTT

v_gene: TRBV29-1
d_gene: TRBD1
abundance: -
len: 12
j_gene: TRBJ1-2
CDR3aa: CSVTGTGYGYTF
CDR3nt: TGCAGCGTCACCGGGACAGGCTATGGCTACACCTTC

v_gene: TRBV30
d_gene: TRBD1
abundance: -
len: 15
j_gene: TRBJ1-1
CDR3aa: CAWSPHGTGSYEAFF
CDR3nt: TGTGCCTGGAGTCCCCACGGGACAGGGTCGTATGAAGCTTTCTTT

v_gene: TRBV2
d_gene: TRBD1
abundance: -
len: 11
j_gene: TRBJ1-2
CDR3aa: CAGGTDYGYTF
CDR3nt: TGTGCCGGAGGGACAGACTATGGCTACACCTTC

v_gene: TRBV6-5
d_gene: TRBD1
abundance: -
len: 14
j_gene: TRBJ2-3
CDR3aa: CASSTGGNIDTQYF
CDR3nt: TGTGCCAGCAGCACAGGGGGCAACATAGATACGCAGTATTTT

v_gene: TRBV4-1
d_gene: -
abundance: -
len: 14
j_gene: TRBJ1-2
CDR3aa: CASSQAPLVYGYTF
CDR3nt: TGCGCCAGCAGCCAAGCCCCTCTCGTCTATGGCTACACCTTC

v_gene: TRBV2
d_gene: -
abundance: -
len: 12
j_gene: TRBJ1-1
CDR3aa: CASTTDSTEAFF
CDR3nt: TGTGCCAGCACCACAGACAGCACTGAAGCTTTCTTT

v_gene: TRBV5-6
d_gene: -
abundance: -
len: 15
j_gene: TRBJ2-6
CDR3aa: CASSFFGAGANVLTF
CDR3nt: TGTGCCAGCAGCTTTTTCGGGGCTGGGGCCAACGTCCTGACTTTC

v_gene: TRBV6-5
d_gene: TRBD1
abundance: -
len: 14
j_gene: TRBJ1-5
CDR3aa: CASRPGQGNQPQHF
CDR3nt: TGTGCCAGCAGACCTGGACAGGGGAATCAGCCCCAGCATTTT

v_gene: TRBV5-6
d_gene: TRBD1
abundance: -
len: 17
j_gene: TRBJ1-2
CDR3aa: CASSLYGQGASNYGYTF
CDR3nt: TGTGCCAGCAGCTTGTATGGACAGGGGGCCTCTAACTATGGCTACACCTTC

v_gene: TRBV6-6
d_gene: -
abundance: -
len: 13
j_gene: TRBJ2-2
CDR3aa: CATKGGNTGELFF
CDR3nt: TGTGCCACCAAAGGGGGGAACACCGGGGAGCTGTTTTTT

v_gene: TRBV6-5
d_gene: -
abundance: -
len: 12
j_gene: TRBJ1-2
CDR3aa: CASGKDRRGYTF
CDR3nt: TGTGCCAGCGGAAAGGACAGAAGAGGCTACACCTTC

v_gene: TRBV28
d_gene: TRBD1
abundance: once
len: 16
j_gene: TRBJ2-1
CDR3aa: CASSPGTGGSYNEQFF
CDR3nt: TGTGCCAGCAGCCCCGGGACAGGAGGATCCTACAATGAGCAGTTCTTC

v_gene: TRBV4-2
d_gene: -
abundance: -
len: 16
j_gene: TRBJ1-3
CDR3aa: CASSQVFSGSGNTIYF
CDR3nt: TGTGCCAGCAGCCAAGTATTTTCGGGCTCTGGAAACACCATATATTTT

v_gene: TRBV5-4
d_gene: -
abundance: -
len: 15
j_gene: TRBJ2-1
CDR3aa: CASSEPGPRRDEQFF
CDR3nt: TGTGCCAGCAGCGAGCCGGGACCCCGGAGAGATGAGCAGTTCTTC

v_gene: TRBV7-8
d_gene: TRBD2
abundance: -
len: 15
j_gene: TRBJ2-1
CDR3aa: CASSFQGSGSNEQFF
CDR3nt: TGTGCCAGCAGCTTTCAGGGTAGCGGGAGTAATGAGCAGTTCTTC

v_gene: TRBV11-2
d_gene: TRBD2
abundance: -
len: 14
j_gene: TRBJ2-7
CDR3aa: CASSSRTSGHEQYF
CDR3nt: TGTGCCAGCAGCTCTAGGACTAGCGGTCACGAGCAGTACTTC

v_gene: TRBV11-2
d_gene: -
abundance: -
len: 12
j_gene: TRBJ2-7
CDR3aa: CASSLAGYEQYF
CDR3nt: TGTGCCAGCAGCTTAGCCGGTTACGAGCAGTACTTC

v_gene: TRBV29-1
d_gene: -
abundance: -
len: 15
j_gene: TRBJ1-1
CDR3aa: CSVSGFGGANTEAFF
CDR3nt: TGCAGCGTATCTGGGTTTGGGGGGGCGAACACTGAAGCTTTCTTT

v_gene: TRBV20-1
d_gene: -
abundance: -
len: 11
j_gene: TRBJ2-7
CDR3aa: CSAFGYLEQYF
CDR3nt: TGCAGTGCTTTTGGATATTTGGAGCAGTACTTC

v_gene: TRBV11-3
d_gene: TRBD2
abundance: -
len: 16
j_gene: TRBJ2-5
CDR3aa: CASSAATSGTTETQYF
CDR3nt: TGTGCCAGCAGCGCCGCAACTAGCGGGACCACAGAGACCCAGTACTTC

v_gene: TRBV6-1
d_gene: -
abundance: -
len: 13
j_gene: TRBJ2-3
CDR3aa: CATKKPGTDTQYF
CDR3nt: TGTGCCACCAAAAAGCCCGGCACAGATACGCAGTATTTT

v_gene: TRBV4-1
d_gene: TRBD2
abundance: -
len: 13
j_gene: TRBJ2-3
CDR3aa: CASSQDRGGRQYF
CDR3nt: TGCGCCAGCAGCCAAGATCGTGGCGGGAGGCAGTATTTT

v_gene: TRBV10-1
d_gene: -
abundance: -
len: 15
j_gene: TRBJ1-2
CDR3aa: CATATGPVNLKGYTF
CDR3nt: TGCGCCACCGCCACCGGGCCAGTCAACCTAAAAGGCTACACCTTC

v_gene: TRBV19
d_gene: TRBD1
abundance: once
len: 13
j_gene: TRBJ1-1
CDR3aa: CASIETGLTEAFF
CDR3nt: TGTGCCAGTATCGAGACAGGGCTCACTGAAGCTTTCTTT

v_gene: TRBV2
d_gene: TRBD1
abundance: -
len: 19
j_gene: TRBJ2-6
CDR3aa: CASRTGTGYHPSGANVLTF
CDR3nt: TGTGCCAGCAGAACCGGGACAGGGTATCATCCCTCTGGGGCCAACGTCCTGACTTTC

v_gene: TRBV6-5
d_gene: -
abundance: -
len: 14
j_gene: TRBJ2-1
CDR3aa: CASSPISTYNEQFF
CDR3nt: TGTGCCAGCAGCCCGATATCAACCTACAATGAGCAGTTCTTC

v_gene: TRBV6-1
d_gene: TRBD1
abundance: -
len: 16
j_gene: TRBJ1-1
CDR3aa: CASSEVGQGPNTEAFF
CDR3nt: TGTGCCAGCAGTGAAGTGGGACAGGGACCGAACACTGAAGCTTTCTTT

v_gene: TRBV10-1
d_gene: TRBD2
abundance: -
len: 15
j_gene: TRBJ2-1
CDR3aa: CASRPGTSGYNEQFF
CDR3nt: TGCGCCAGCAGGCCCGGGACTAGCGGGTACAATGAGCAGTTCTTC

v_gene: TRBV23-1
d_gene: -
abundance: -
len: 17
j_gene: TRBJ2-3
CDR3aa: CASSHEPQGRGTDTQYF
CDR3nt: TGCGCCAGCAGTCACGAACCGCAGGGTAGAGGCACAGATACGCAGTATTTT

v_gene: TRBV4-1
d_gene: TRBD1
abundance: -
len: 17
j_gene: TRBJ1-4
CDR3aa: CASSQKGQGVTNEKLFF
CDR3nt: TGCGCCAGCAGCCAAAAAGGACAGGGGGTAACTAATGAAAAACTGTTTTTT

v_gene: TRBV7-2
d_gene: -
abundance: -
len: 18
j_gene: TRBJ2-7
CDR3aa: CASSLNPTLGGNSYEQYF
CDR3nt: TGTGCCAGCAGCTTAAACCCGACACTAGGGGGGAACAGTTACGAGCAGTACTTC

v_gene: TRBV11-2
d_gene: -
abundance: once
len: 18
j_gene: TRBJ2-7
CDR3aa: CASSSFSGHRSSSYEQYF
CDR3nt: TGTGCCAGCAGCTCCTTTAGCGGTCATCGATCAAGCTCCTACGAGCAGTACTTC

v_gene: TRBV29-1
d_gene: -
abundance: -
len: 12
j_gene: TRBJ2-3
CDR3aa: CSVEASTDTQYF
CDR3nt: TGCAGCGTTGAGGCCAGCACAGATACGCAGTATTTT

v_gene: TRBV6-6
d_gene: TRBD2
abundance: -
len: 15
j_gene: TRBJ2-7
CDR3aa: CASSYSWTSASEQYF
CDR3nt: TGTGCCAGCAGTTACTCATGGACTAGCGCATCCGAGCAGTACTTC

v_gene: TRBV30
d_gene: TRBD2
abundance: once
len: 12
j_gene: TRBJ2-5
CDR3aa: CAWGTSGETQYF
CDR3nt: TGTGCCTGGGGGACTAGCGGTGAGACCCAGTACTTC

v_gene: TRBV7-9
d_gene: TRBD1
abundance: -
len: 16
j_gene: TRBJ1-3
CDR3aa: CASSLTGDISGNTIYF
CDR3nt: TGTGCCAGCAGCTTGACAGGGGATATTTCTGGAAACACCATATATTTT

v_gene: TRBV7-3
d_gene: -
abundance: -
len: 13
j_gene: TRBJ2-7
CDR3aa: CASSLTGGYEQYF
CDR3nt: TGTGCCAGCAGCTTAACGGGGGGATACGAGCAGTACTTC

v_gene: TRBV9
d_gene: -
abundance: -
len: 14
j_gene: TRBJ1-2
CDR3aa: CASSVGSGGYGYTF
CDR3nt: TGTGCCAGCAGCGTAGGGTCAGGCGGATATGGCTACACCTTC

v_gene: TRBV28
d_gene: TRBD2
abundance: -
len: 13
j_gene: TRBJ2-2
CDR3aa: CASSQREDGELFF
CDR3nt: TGTGCCAGCAGTCAGCGGGAGGACGGGGAGCTGTTTTTT